This T cell receptor beta chain was retrieved from a study of T cell responses to AZD1222 COVID-19 vaccine. Whole-study findings and limits: Donors were chiefly white British, with a greater number of females, and clonal diversity was perhaps underestimated.

Sequencing was performed with immunoSEQ multiplex PCR; in TCRdb, only in-frame clones are kept and a portion is missing. This sample has over 100,000 clones, with 70% to 90% found just once. Comment on this clone: Its antigen is not identified.

This CDR3 has 15 residues. In germline, CDR1 is GTSNPN, CDR2 SVGIG (reference sequence). Trimming pared 0 bases from V and 0 bases from J, leaving 11 bases between. The sequence was obtained from an adult in good health. This sample comprised peripheral blood, obtained on day 0 of AZD1222 vaccination. The chain joins TRBV30 to TRBJ1-1; D gene ambiguous. The CDR3 sequence: CAWSVQGRMNTEAFF. CDR3 nucleotide sequence: TGTGCCTGGAGTGTACAAGGCAGGATGAACACTGAAGCTTTCTTT.